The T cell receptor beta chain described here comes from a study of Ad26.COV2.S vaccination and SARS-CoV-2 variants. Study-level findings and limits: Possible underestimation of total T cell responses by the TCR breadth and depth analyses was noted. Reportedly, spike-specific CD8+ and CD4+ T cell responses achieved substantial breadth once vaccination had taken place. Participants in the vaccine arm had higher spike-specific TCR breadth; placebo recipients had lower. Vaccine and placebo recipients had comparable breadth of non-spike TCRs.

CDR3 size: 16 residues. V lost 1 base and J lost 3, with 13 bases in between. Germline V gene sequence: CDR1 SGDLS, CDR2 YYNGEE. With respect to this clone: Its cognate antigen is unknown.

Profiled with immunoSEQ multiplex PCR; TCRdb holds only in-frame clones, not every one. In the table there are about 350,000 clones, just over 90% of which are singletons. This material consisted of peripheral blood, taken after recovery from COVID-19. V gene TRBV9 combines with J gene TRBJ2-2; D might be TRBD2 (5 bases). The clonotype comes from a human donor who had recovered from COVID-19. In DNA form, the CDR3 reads TGTGCCAGCAGCGTACTAGCTTTCGCCGACACCGGGGAGCTGTTTTTT. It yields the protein CASSVLAFADTGELFF.